These 17 T cell receptor beta chains originate from one sample sequenced in a study of response to subunit inactivated influenza vaccine. TCRdb redid the calling of the RT-PCR reads with MiXCR, one entry per CDR3 protein. Of roughly 570,000 distinct CDR3 sequences in the sample, 13% are singletons; the top ten hold under 15%. The material sequenced was PBMCs from blood, taken about 6 weeks after vaccination. These receptor sequences come from a man in his forties or fifties who received an inactivated influenza vaccine.

This clonotype was seen a few times. J is TRBJ2-3 and V is TRBV7-2; 12 bases are a match to TRBD2. Germline loops: CDR1 SGHTA, CDR2 FQGNSA. There are 17 residues in the CDR3. V dropped 5 bases and J dropped 10; count of bases not matched to a gene: 16. The CDR3 DNA is TGTGCCAGCAGCAATACCCACCGACTAGCGGGGGTGACTTCGCAGTATTTT. This sequence encodes CASSNTHRLAGVTSQYF.

This clonotype was seen repeatedly, ten times or more. The chain carries TRBV20-1 and TRBJ2-3, with D uncertain. V dropped 1 base and J dropped 5 bases, with 4 bases sitting between them. The CDR3 covers 11 residues. Germline values: CDR1 DFQATT, CDR2 SNEGSKA (reference sequence). CDR3 sequence: CSARARDTQYF. CDR3 in DNA: TGCAGTGCTAGAGCAAGAGATACGCAGTATTTT.

This clonotype was detected only a few times. The V and J genes are TRBV4-3 and TRBJ2-5; D is unclear. Between the trimmed V and J ends, which lost 0 bases and 5 bases, there was a span of 13 bases. This CDR3 is built from 15 residues. CDR1 LGHNA and CDR2 YSLEER come from the germline V gene. Here the CDR3 reads CASSQDVWDWETQYF. CDR3 nucleotides: TGCGCCAGCAGCCAAGATGTGTGGGATTGGGAGACCCAGTACTTC.

The sample holds a few counts of this clonotype. The chain uses TRBV4-1 and TRBJ2-5, with 10 bases lining up with TRBD1. CDR3 length: 15 amino acids. Germline CDR1 reads MGHRA; CDR2 reads YSYEKL. V was clipped by 3 bases and J by 5 bases; unmatched bases: 6. This chain's CDR3 is CASSQPGQGYETQYF. In DNA form, the CDR3 reads TGCGCCAGCAGCCAGCCGGGACAGGGGTACGAGACCCAGTACTTC.

This clonotype was picked up a small number of times. The rearrangement uses TRBV12-3 or TRBV12-4 and TRBJ1-4, with D possibly TRBD1 on 5 matching bases. The CDR3 extends over 16 amino acids. Trimming removed 6 bases at V and 8 bases at J, with 22 bases between. The CDR3 sequence: CASSPDGRPGDEKLFF. The CDR3 DNA sequence: TGTGCCAGCAGCCCAGACGGGCGGCCCGGGGACGAAAAACTGTTTTTT.

A few counts support this clonotype. The genes are TRBV11-2 and TRBJ2-7, with 13 bases lining up with TRBD2. With 5 bases clipped from V and 4 bases from J, the junction kept 14 bases outside the gene matches. The CDR3 loop spans 18 amino acids. In germline, CDR1 is SGHAT, CDR2 FQNNGV. This chain's CDR3 is CASSPGTSGTGDRYEQYF. For the CDR3, the DNA is TGTGCCAGCAGCCCAGGGACTAGCGGGACGGGGGATCGGTACGAGCAGTACTTC.

This clonotype was seen many times. The J gene is TRBJ1-2, the V gene TRBV7-9; no definite D call. The CDR3 spans 13 residues. Trimming shortened V by 3 bases and J by 8 bases, and 13 bases separated the two germline ends. CDR1 is SEHNR, CDR2 FQNEAQ, per germline (reference sequence). CDR3 bases: TGTGCCAGCAGCTTTAGGCGCCTGGGGGGCTACACCTTC. Translation gives CASSFRRLGGYTF.

This clonotype has a handful of counts. This chain uses TRBV5-1 with TRBJ2-5, with D possibly matching TRBD2 (6 bases). The CDR3 loop spans 14 amino acids. Trimming took 1 base from V and 3 from J, leaving 10 bases between them. Germline V lookup: CDR1 SGHRS, CDR2 YFSETQ. The CDR3 region is CASSLTQREETQYF. In DNA form, the CDR3 reads TGCGCCAGCAGCTTGACCCAGCGGGAAGAGACCCAGTACTTC.

This clonotype was counted only a few times. The V gene is TRBV9, the J gene TRBJ1-2, with 7 bases matching TRBD1. Germline CDR1 is SGDLS and CDR2 is YYNGEE. J was trimmed by 8 bases and V by 4 bases; bases with no gene match: 11. CDR3 length: 14 amino acids. As DNA, the CDR3 is TGTGCCAGCAGCTCCGTCAGGGGGTTCGGGGGCTACACCTTC. Encoded protein: CASSSVRGFGGYTF.

The chain recombines TRBV20-1 with TRBJ2-3; D might be TRBD2 (5 bases). The CDR3 totals 11 residues. CDR1 is DFQATT, CDR2 SNEGSKA, per germline (reference sequence). V lost 3 bases and J lost 10, with 11 bases in between. The CDR3 sequence is CSASSGLAQYF. For the CDR3, the DNA is TGCAGTGCTAGTTCGGGGTTGGCGCAGTATTTT.

The chain recombines TRBV7-9 with TRBJ1-2; D call uncertain. The CDR3 has 13 amino acids. Germline CDR1 SEHNR, CDR2 FQNEAQ (reference sequence). Between the trimmed V and J ends, which lost 1 base and 6 bases, there was a span of 9 bases. CDR3 sequence (DNA): TGTGCCAGCAGCTTAGGCGTACAGAATGGCTACACCTTC. It codes for CASSLGVQNGYTF.

This clonotype was found once. The chain combines TRBV7-2 with TRBJ2-3; 9 nucleotides align to TRBD1. CDR3 length equals 16 residues. The trim removed 2 bases at V and 5 bases at J, leaving 8 bases unmatched. Germline V gene data show CDR1 as SGHTA and CDR2 as FQGNSA. The CDR3 DNA reads as TGTGCCAGCAGCTTATCGGCCACAGGGGGCCAAGATACGCAGTATTTT. Translating it yields CASSLSATGGQDTQYF.

The V call is TRBV6-2 or TRBV6-3, the J call TRBJ2-7; 7 bases map to TRBD2. The CDR3 runs to 16 residues. V shed 0 bases and J 2 bases; nucleotides not matched to a gene: 7. Germline V gene lookup returns CDR1 MNHEY and CDR2 SVGEGT. CDR3 DNA: TGTGCCAGCAGTTACTCCCGAGTAGCGGGTACCTACGAGCAGTACTTC. Its protein is CASSYSRVAGTYEQYF.

The CDR3 loop is CASSTTGSSSYEQYF. The CDR3 DNA sequence: TGTGCCAGCAGCACAACAGGGTCCAGCTCCTACGAGCAGTACTTC. This chain connects TRBV7-9 to TRBJ2-7; TRBD1 is a possible D gene (6 bases). Per the germline V gene, CDR1 is SEHNR and CDR2 is FQNEAQ (reference sequence). The CDR3 contains 15 residues. V was shortened by 5 bases and J by 0 bases, with 14 bases between the two germline ends.

The genes are TRBV2 and TRBJ2-4, with D uncertain. Trimming cost V 6 bases and J 7 bases, with 16 bases left between them. Germline CDR1 SNHLY, CDR2 FYNNEI. The CDR3 loop spans 14 amino acids. This CDR3 is CASSLSRSGNIQYF. The CDR3 coding sequence is TGTGCCAGCAGCCTCTCCCGTTCTGGGAACATTCAGTACTTC.

V and J are TRBV20-1 and TRBJ1-2; 7 bases fit TRBD1. V lost 0 bases and J lost 0; bases outside the gene matches: 7. The CDR3 runs 16 residues. The germline gives CDR1 DFQATT, CDR2 SNEGSKA (reference sequence). The CDR3, as DNA: TGCAGTGCTAGAGATCTTGACAGGGACGCTAACTATGGCTACACCTTC. It is translated as CSARDLDRDANYGYTF.

The sample holds a few counts of this clonotype. This chain connects TRBV28 to TRBJ1-5; 9 bases agree with TRBD1. Germline CDR1 MDHEN, CDR2 SYDVKM. The CDR3 totals 16 residues. The V gene end was trimmed by 4 bases and the J gene end by 5 bases; junction bases not matched to a gene: 9. CDR3 in DNA: TGTGCCAGCAGTTATGGGTCACAGGGGGCTTATCAGCCCCAGCATTTT. This translates into CASSYGSQGAYQPQHF.